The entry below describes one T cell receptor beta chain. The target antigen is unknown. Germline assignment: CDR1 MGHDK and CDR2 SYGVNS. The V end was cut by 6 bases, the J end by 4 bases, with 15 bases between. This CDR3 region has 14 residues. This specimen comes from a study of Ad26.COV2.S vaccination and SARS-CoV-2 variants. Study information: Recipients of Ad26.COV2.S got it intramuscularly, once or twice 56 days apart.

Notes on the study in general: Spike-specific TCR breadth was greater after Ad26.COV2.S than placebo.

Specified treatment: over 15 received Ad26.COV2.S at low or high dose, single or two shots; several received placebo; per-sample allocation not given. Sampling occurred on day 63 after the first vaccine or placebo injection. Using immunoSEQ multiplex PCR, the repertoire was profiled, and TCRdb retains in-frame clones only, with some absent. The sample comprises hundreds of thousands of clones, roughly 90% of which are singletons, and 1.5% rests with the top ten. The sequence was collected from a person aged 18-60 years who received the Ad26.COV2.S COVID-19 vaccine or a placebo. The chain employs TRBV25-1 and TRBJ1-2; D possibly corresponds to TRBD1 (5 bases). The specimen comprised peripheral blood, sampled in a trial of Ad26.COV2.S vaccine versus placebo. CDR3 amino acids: CASSLDVGGYGYTF. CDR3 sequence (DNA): TGTGCCAGCAGCCTAGACGTGGGGGGCTATGGCTACACCTTC.